This entry concerns a single T cell receptor beta chain. Its specificity is not known. After extraction with the RNeasy kit, roughly 0.5 to 1 ug of the RNA was reverse transcribed using random hexamers. Each CDR3 protein gets one entry after TCRdb re-called the immunoSEQ multiplex PCR reads with MiXCR. The sample has under 90,000 distinct CDR3 sequences, 95% seen once. This specimen comes from a study of CD8 T cells in Susac syndrome. Study-level results: Among people with Susac, CD8+ clonal expansion was greatest in TEMRA cells and active patients.

V shed 1 base and J 5 bases; nucleotides not matched to a gene: 9. The CDR3 runs to 16 residues. The germline gives CDR1 SQVTM, CDR2 ANQGSEA. The receptor's source is a human donor with Susac syndrome. The J gene is TRBJ1-2, the V gene TRBV29-1; TRBD1 agrees at 11 bases. The source material was CD8+ T cells from PBMCs. The CDR3 DNA follows: TGCAGCGTTGAAGGAAGTGGGACAGGGGGTATTTATGGCTACACCTTC. Its protein is CSVEGSGTGGIYGYTF.